The sequence of this T cell receptor beta chain was determined in a study of blood T cells in healthy people across ages. CDR3 size: 15 residues. Germline V CDR1 and CDR2: KGHDR, SFDVKD. Study-wide points: PBMCs were not sorted, which prevented a conclusive comparison of naive versus antigen-experienced cells.

A second about 7 to 12 cycle PCR used barcoded and J-beta primers. TCRdb fed the 5' RACE reads into MiXCR, producing one record per CDR3 protein. The sample has over a million distinct CDR3 sequences, roughly 40% seen once. A note on this clonotype: Its specificity is not known.

The source of this sequence is a woman aged 18-29 years in good health. The sequenced sample consisted of blood. This chain connects TRBV24-1 to TRBJ2-1; 7 nucleotides line up with TRBD2. Gene TRBJ2-7 matches the end of the DNA better, so the J call may be wrong. The CDR3 DNA sequence: TGTGCCACCAGTGATTTGCCGGCGGGGGTCAATGAGCAGTACTTC. Translating gives CATSDLPAGVNEQYF.